What follows are 24 T cell receptor beta chains derived from one specimen sequenced in a study of T cells in Graves' hyperthyroidism and ophthalmopathy. Amplification of TCR beta CDR3 regions used RNA as the template. The primer set for the first-round RT-PCR of the TCR CDR3 was HTBI. TCRdb re-derived calls from the multiplex PCR reads in MiXCR, one entry per CDR3 protein. The sample lists nearly 750,000 distinct CDR3 sequences, just over 35% occurring once. The sequenced material came from blood. These receptors came from a woman aged 40 to 55 with Graves' hyperthyroidism.

This clonotype has just a few counts. The chain uses TRBV6-6 and TRBJ2-7; D is unclear. V was pared by 2 bases and J by 4 bases, with 15 bases between. Germline V lookup: CDR1 MNHNY, CDR2 SVGAGI (reference sequence). CDR3 length: 15 amino acids. CDR3 loop: CASSYRSDPLYEQYF. The CDR3 coding sequence is TGTGCCAGCAGTTACAGGTCAGATCCCCTTTACGAGCAGTACTTC.

In its sample, this clonotype was seen many times. This sequence joins TRBV19 and TRBJ2-5, with D unclear. Germline V CDR1 and CDR2: LNHDA, SQIVND (reference sequence). The CDR3 spans 13 residues. The V end was cut by 5 bases, the J end by 2 bases, with 9 bases between. CDR3 loop: CASSADVQETQYF. CDR3 nucleotide sequence: TGTGCCAGTAGTGCTGACGTGCAAGAGACCCAGTACTTC.

This clonotype was counted only a few times. The chain carries TRBV6-5 and TRBJ2-2, with 7 nucleotides matching TRBD2. The V gene end was trimmed by 3 bases and the J gene end by 7 bases; junction bases not matched to a gene: 5. Germline lookup yields CDR1 MNHEY and CDR2 SVGAGI. The CDR3 extends over 14 amino acids. The CDR3 coding sequence is TGTGCCAGCAGTTATTCTCCGGGAGGCGGGGAGCTGTTTTTT. It encodes CASSYSPGGGELFF.

The chain is built from TRBV7-9 and TRBJ1-1; D is uncertain. This CDR3 has 18 amino acids. The V gene lost 1 base and the J gene lost 1 base, with 19 bases spanning the gap. CDR1 SEHNR and CDR2 FQNEAQ come from the germline V gene (reference sequence). CDR3 loop: CASSLESWQLVQNTEAFF. The CDR3 DNA is TGTGCCAGCAGCTTAGAAAGTTGGCAGCTAGTCCAGAACACTGAAGCTTTCTTT.

A few counts support this clonotype. V and J are TRBV12-3 or TRBV12-4 and TRBJ1-2; D uncertain. The CDR3 spans 15 residues. V lost 3 bases and J 3 bases, leaving 14 bases between the germline ends. The CDR3 sequence: CASSFAADGDYGYTF. CDR3 coding DNA: TGTGCCAGCAGTTTCGCGGCCGACGGGGACTATGGCTACACCTTC.

This clonotype was found a few times. The chain carries TRBV30 and TRBJ2-7; D tentatively fits TRBD1 or TRBD2 (5 bases each). Germline assignment: CDR1 GTSNPN and CDR2 SVGIG (reference sequence). This CDR3 is built from 13 residues. Deletions cut 0 bases from V and 1 base from J, with 7 bases between. As DNA, the CDR3 is TGTGCCTGGAGTGTTGGGGGTTCCTACGAGCAGTACTTC. Its protein product is CAWSVGGSYEQYF.

This clonotype was counted ten times or more. The chain uses TRBV5-6 and TRBJ2-7; TRBD1 is a possible D gene (5 bases). The V and J ends lost 1 base and 2 bases respectively, with 7 bases between them. CDR1 is SGHDT and CDR2 is YYEEEE in the germline V gene. The CDR3 consists of 13 residues. The CDR3 region has the DNA TGTGCCAGCAGCTTGCACAGGACCTACGAGCAGTACTTC. It encodes CASSLHRTYEQYF.

The rearrangement joins TRBV5-5 to TRBJ1-2, with 7 bases fitting TRBD1. This CDR3 has 15 residues. J lost 8 bases, V lost 1 base, and 11 bases had no gene match. From germline, CDR1 is SGHKS and CDR2 YYEKEE (reference sequence). CDR3 in amino acids: CASSLQGQTKRGYTF. CDR3 in DNA: TGTGCCAGCAGCTTGCAGGGACAGACGAAAAGGGGCTACACCTTC.

The V and J genes are TRBV7-2 and TRBJ2-7; 8 positions agree with TRBD1. Germline assignment: CDR1 SGHTA and CDR2 FQGNSA. The CDR3 runs to 14 residues. Trimming at V came to 8 bases and at J to 3 bases, leaving 9 bases not matched to a gene. For the CDR3, the DNA is TGTGCCAGCGGCACAGGGGACAGGAACTACGAGCAGTACTTC. The encoded protein is CASGTGDRNYEQYF.

As concerns this clonotype: A junction end diverges from the germline sequence, so it may reflect a read error. The chain joins TRBV5-4 to TRBJ2-5; the match to TRBD2 covers 14 bases. The germline V gene has CDR1 SGHNT and CDR2 YYREEE (reference sequence). The CDR3 is 17 amino acids. CDR3 residues: CASSLGGTSGGQGTQYF. The DNA of the CDR3 is TGTGCCAGCAGCTTAGGGGGGACTAGCGGGGGTCAAGGGACCCAGTACTTC.

This clonotype was counted many times. This sequence joins TRBV29-1 and TRBJ1-2; 8 nucleotides agree with TRBD1. The CDR3 consists of 16 residues. V dropped 1 base and J dropped 4; count of bases not matched to a gene: 11. The germline V gene has CDR1 SQVTM and CDR2 ANQGSEA. In DNA form, the CDR3 reads TGCAGCGTTGAAGCCCAAGGACAGGGAAATTTCTATGGCTACACCTTC. Residues: CSVEAQGQGNFYGYTF. The full variable domain, rest sourced from reference TRBV29-1 and TRBJ1-2, is SAVISQKPSRDICQRGTSLTIQCQVDSQVTMMFWYRQQPGQSLTLIATANQGSEATYESGFVIDKFPISRPNLTFSTLTVSNMSPEDSSIYLCSVEAQGQGNFYGYTFGSGTRLTVV.

This clonotype was recorded many times. The chain links TRBV5-4 to TRBJ1-2; no clear D gene. There are 12 residues in the CDR3. Between the trimmed V and J ends, which lost 3 bases and 8 bases, there was a span of 11 bases. Germline CDR1 reads SGHNT; CDR2 reads YYREEE (reference sequence). The CDR3 sequence is CASSSDEWGYTF. Here the CDR3 DNA reads TGTGCCAGCAGCTCGGACGAGTGGGGCTACACCTTC.

This clonotype was recorded at least ten times. The chain combines TRBV7-6 with TRBJ1-6; TRBD1 is a possible D gene (5 bases). This CDR3 is 17 amino acids long. V was clipped by 2 bases and J by 4 bases, with 15 bases between them. Germline CDR1 SGHVS, CDR2 FNYEAQ. DNA for the CDR3: TGTGCCAGCAGCTTAACAGGTCCAGGGACTTATAATTCACCCCTCCACTTT. This encodes CASSLTGPGTYNSPLHF.

This clonotype was observed many times. The V call is TRBV10-3, the J call TRBJ1-1; 7 bases fit TRBD1. This CDR3 is 12 amino acids long. Germline V gene data show CDR1 as ENHRY and CDR2 as SYGVKD. The trim removed 9 bases at V and 3 bases at J, leaving 4 bases unmatched. CDR3: CAIRDSYTEAFF. The DNA for the CDR3 is TGTGCCATTCGGGACAGCTACACTGAAGCTTTCTTT.

This clonotype has just a few counts. V is TRBV6-6 and J is TRBJ1-2, with D hard to call. Germline CDR1 MNHNY, CDR2 SVGAGI (reference sequence). With 2 bases removed from V and 0 bases from J, the gap between germline ends came to 7 bases. This CDR3 has 14 residues. The CDR3 nucleotides are TGTGCCAGCAGTTACGAGCCGGCTAACTATGGCTACACCTTC. Translation: CASSYEPANYGYTF.

This rearrangement joins TRBV9 to TRBJ2-5; TRBD2 matches 8 bases. This CDR3 has 15 amino acids. The V gene end was trimmed by 4 bases and the J gene end by 3 bases; junction bases not matched to a gene: 8. Germline V gives CDR1 SGDLS, CDR2 YYNGEE. The CDR3 here is CASSNEAGEEETQYF. CDR3 bases: TGTGCCAGCAGCAATGAAGCGGGAGAGGAAGAGACCCAGTACTTC.

This chain connects TRBV6-5 to TRBJ1-1; D is uncertain. Trimming pared 5 bases from V and 0 bases from J, leaving 10 bases between. Germline-derived CDR1 and CDR2 are MNHEY and SVGAGI. The CDR3 is made up of 14 amino acids. CDR3 bases: TGTGCCAGCAGTGGCCCGGGATTGAACACTGAAGCTTTCTTT. Translated, it gives CASSGPGLNTEAFF.

This clonotype was seen ten or more times. V usage is TRBV10-3 and J usage is TRBJ2-6; weak D call: TRBD2 (5 bases). This CDR3 spans 14 amino acids. Between the trimmed V and J ends, which lost 9 bases and 2 bases, there was a span of 11 bases. Germline CDR1 is ENHRY and CDR2 is SYGVKD. The CDR3 is CAILGETGANVLTF. The CDR3 nucleotides read TGTGCCATTCTCGGGGAAACTGGGGCCAACGTCCTGACTTTC.

The CDR3 DNA reads as TGTGCCATCAGTGAAGTTGGGACAGGGGCCGAGCAGTACTTC. It codes for CAISEVGTGAEQYF. V and J are TRBV10-3 and TRBJ2-7, with 10 bases identical to TRBD1. Germline CDR1 reads ENHRY; CDR2 reads SYGVKD. This CDR3 region has 14 residues. Trimming removed 3 bases from V and 6 bases from J; junction bases left unmatched: 5.

The chain has TRBV4-1 and TRBJ2-2; D not resolved. The germline CDR1 and CDR2 sequences are MGHRA and YSYEKL. V lost 4 bases to trimming and J lost 0 bases, with 9 bases between them. The CDR3 spans 15 residues. In DNA, the CDR3 is TGCGCCAGCAGCCCCCACTTAGCGAACACCGGGGAGCTGTTTTTT. Translated: CASSPHLANTGELFF.

This clonotype was found once. The rearrangement joins TRBV14 to TRBJ1-3; D not resolved. CDR3 length: 13 residues. The germline V and J ends were trimmed by 7 bases and 0 bases, with 7 bases remaining between them. Germline CDR1 is SGHDN and CDR2 is FVKESK. The CDR3 loop reads CASNLNSGNTIYF. For the CDR3, the DNA is TGTGCCAGCAACCTTAACTCTGGAAACACCATATATTTT.

This clonotype has a handful of counts. The V gene is TRBV12-3 or TRBV12-4, the J gene TRBJ2-7, with TRBD2 matching over 12 bases. This CDR3 contains 15 residues. Trimming at V came to 5 bases and at J to 2 bases, leaving 4 bases not matched to a gene. The CDR3 region has the DNA TGTGCCAGCAGTCTCTGGACTAGCGGGGCCTACGAGCAGTACTTC. Its protein is CASSLWTSGAYEQYF.

This clonotype has just a few counts. The genes are TRBV12-3 or TRBV12-4 and TRBJ1-1, with 7 bases aligning to TRBD1. The CDR3 contains 14 residues. V lost 4 bases and J lost 6; bases outside the gene matches: 8. The CDR3 loop reads CASSSARGGSEAFF. The CDR3, as DNA: TGTGCCAGCAGTTCAGCCAGGGGGGGGTCTGAAGCTTTCTTT.

Concerning this clonotype itself: A much larger clonotype is one base distant, so this may be a read error. The V and J genes are TRBV6-5 and TRBJ1-1, with D unclear. Germline-derived CDR1 and CDR2 are MNHEY and SVGAGI. The CDR3 spans 11 residues. The chain's CDR3 is CAISYSTEAFF. Here the CDR3 DNA reads TGTGCCATCAGTTACAGCACTGAAGCTTTCTTT.